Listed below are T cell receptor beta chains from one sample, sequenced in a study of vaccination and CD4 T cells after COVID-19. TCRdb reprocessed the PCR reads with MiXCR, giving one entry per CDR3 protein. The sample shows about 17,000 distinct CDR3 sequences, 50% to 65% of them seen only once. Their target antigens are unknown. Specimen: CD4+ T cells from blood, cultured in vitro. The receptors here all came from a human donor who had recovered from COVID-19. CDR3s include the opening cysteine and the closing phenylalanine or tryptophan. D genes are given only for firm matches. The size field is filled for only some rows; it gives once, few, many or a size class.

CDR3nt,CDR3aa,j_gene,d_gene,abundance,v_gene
TGTGCCACCAGTTATTTGCGTGGGGGGTGGGCTCGTTACAATGAGCAGTTCTTC,CATSYLRGGWARYNEQFF,TRBJ2-1,-,few,TRBV24-1
TGTGCCAGCACTAAAGGGGGCGCGTCCACTGAAGCTTTCTTT,CASTKGGASTEAFF,TRBJ1-1,TRBD1,-,TRBV6-1
TGTGCCAGCAGCTTAGCGCTGACAGGAGAACCCGGGGAGCTGTTTTTT,CASSLALTGEPGELFF,TRBJ2-2,-,-,TRBV7-2
TGTGCCATCAGTGAGTCTAAGCGGGGGCGTAACTCCTACGAGCAGTACTTC,CAISESKRGRNSYEQYF,TRBJ2-7,TRBD2,-,TRBV10-3
TGTGCCACCAGCAGACTGACTAGCGGGGCCGAGGATACGCAGTATTTT,CATSRLTSGAEDTQYF,TRBJ2-3,TRBD2,few,TRBV15
TGTGCCAGCAGCCAATACACCGGGGAGCTGTTTTTT,CASSQYTGELFF,TRBJ2-2,-,few,TRBV11-3
TGTGCCAGCTCACCCTGGGCTAGCGGGAGAAGCGAGACCCAGTACTTC,CASSPWASGRSETQYF,TRBJ2-5,TRBD2,-,TRBV18
TGTGCCAGCAGTTACTCGATCTGGAATAGCAATCAGCCCCAGCATTTT,CASSYSIWNSNQPQHF,TRBJ1-5,-,medium-sized,TRBV6-5
TGTGCCAGCAGCTACCAGGGGACAGCATCACAAGAGACCCAGTACTTC,CASSYQGTASQETQYF,TRBJ2-5,-,-,TRBV21-1
TGTGCCAGCAACAACGGGGGTTCTGGCTACACCTTC,CASNNGGSGYTF,TRBJ1-2,-,-,TRBV6-1
TGTGCCAGTAGTCCCATCCCGAGGTTTAATCAGCCCCAGCATTTT,CASSPIPRFNQPQHF,TRBJ1-5,-,-,TRBV19
TGTGCCAGCAGCTCCGGTCTAGCGGATAATGAGCAGTTCTTC,CASSSGLADNEQFF,TRBJ2-1,TRBD2,-,TRBV7-3
TGCGCCAGCAGCTTGATAGGGACAGGGGGGGAAGAGACCCAGTACTTC,CASSLIGTGGEETQYF,TRBJ2-5,TRBD1,-,TRBV5-1
TGCAGTGCGCCCGGGACAGGGATTTACGAGCAGTACTTC,CSAPGTGIYEQYF,TRBJ2-7,TRBD1,few,TRBV20-1
TGTGCCAGCAGTTACAACTCAGGGGCCCCCTTGGGGGCTTTCTTT,CASSYNSGAPLGAFF,TRBJ1-1,-,-,TRBV6-5
TGCAGTGCTAGCCGTAGCGGTTTACCCAATGAGCAGTTCTTC,CSASRSGLPNEQFF,TRBJ2-1,-,few,TRBV20-1
TGTGCCAGCAGCTTAGGACCGGGACTGATCACAGATACGCAGTATTTT,CASSLGPGLITDTQYF,TRBJ2-3,-,-,TRBV7-9
TGTGCCAGCAGCTTAGGAGCACCCTCCTCTGGAAACACCATATATTTT,CASSLGAPSSGNTIYF,TRBJ1-3,-,-,TRBV7-3
TGCAGTGCCTGGGACGTGAAGTTTGGCTACACCTTC,CSAWDVKFGYTF,TRBJ1-2,-,few,TRBV20-1
TGTGCCAGCAGCTCACTAGTTTTCCAAGAGACCCAGTACTTC,CASSSLVFQETQYF,TRBJ2-5,-,-,TRBV7-9
TGCGCCAGCAGCCAAGTCGTCACCACAGATACGCAGTATTTT,CASSQVVTTDTQYF,TRBJ2-3,-,-,TRBV4-1
TGCAGTGCTTCTCGCCCCAGCGGGGATGAAAAACTGTTTTTT,CSASRPSGDEKLFF,TRBJ1-4,-,-,TRBV20-1
TGTGCCAGCAGTTATAACCGGGACAGGGGGAACACTGAAGCTTTCTTT,CASSYNRDRGNTEAFF,TRBJ1-1,TRBD1,-,TRBV6-5
TGTGCCAGCAGCCTGACCGGACTGGAGCAAGAGACCCAGTACTTC,CASSLTGLEQETQYF,TRBJ2-5,-,-,TRBV5-5
TGTGCCAGTAGTATGGCCCGGGGGGTGGGGCGCAATCAGCCCCAGCATTTT,CASSMARGVGRNQPQHF,TRBJ1-5,-,-,TRBV19
TGTGCCAGCAGTGTGGACAAGGGTGAGACCCAGTACTTC,CASSVDKGETQYF,TRBJ2-5,-,-,TRBV6-1
TGTGCCAGCGCCGACGGGCACACTGAAGCTTTCTTT,CASADGHTEAFF,TRBJ1-1,-,few,TRBV12-3/TRBV12-4
TGTGCCAGCAGCCAGATAGCGGGAGGAGTAACCGGGGAGCTGTTTTTT,CASSQIAGGVTGELFF,TRBJ2-2,TRBD2,-,TRBV7-9
TGTGCCAGCAGCCTTACAGGGGGGGACACTGAAGCTTTCTTT,CASSLTGGDTEAFF,TRBJ1-1,TRBD1,few,TRBV5-4
TGTGCCATCAGGCCCCAGGGCTACGAGCAGTACTTC,CAIRPQGYEQYF,TRBJ2-7,-,-,TRBV10-3
TGCAGTGCTAGAGACCCTACCAGCGGGGGGGAGTACAATGAGCAGTTCTTC,CSARDPTSGGEYNEQFF,TRBJ2-1,TRBD2,once,TRBV20-1
TGTGCCAGCAGCTTAGGAGGGGTGGTTAACTATGGCTACACCTTC,CASSLGGVVNYGYTF,TRBJ1-2,-,-,TRBV7-8
TGTGCCAGCACCATTTACCCCATGCAGGGGGCGCCGGGGGGCTACACCTTC,CASTIYPMQGAPGGYTF,TRBJ1-2,-,-,TRBV21-1
TGCAGTGCTAGCCGACAGAGCCTTTTTGGCTACACCTTC,CSASRQSLFGYTF,TRBJ1-2,-,-,TRBV20-1
TGTGCCAGCAGTGGGGTCGGGTGGAGCTCCTACGAGCAGTACTTC,CASSGVGWSSYEQYF,TRBJ2-7,-,-,TRBV25-1
TGCAGTGCTAACCCCCCAGGGACAGGGGGCCCTGGCTACACCTTC,CSANPPGTGGPGYTF,TRBJ1-2,TRBD1,few,TRBV20-1
TGCAGTGCCTCTCCGGGAGAAGAGACCCAGTACTTC,CSASPGEETQYF,TRBJ2-5,-,-,TRBV20-1
TGTGCCAGCAGCAACCCTACTTTGGGGGCCAACGTCCTGACTTTC,CASSNPTLGANVLTF,TRBJ2-6,-,-,TRBV21-1
TGCAGTGCTAGCCTCCATTTCCACAGCGGAGAGCAGTTCTTC,CSASLHFHSGEQFF,TRBJ2-1,-,-,TRBV20-1
TGCAGTGCTAGAGATACACAGGGGGGGAACATTCAGTACTTC,CSARDTQGGNIQYF,TRBJ2-4,-,-,TRBV20-1
TGCAGTGCTAGACGGGACAGAGGAGATGAAAAACTGTTTTTT,CSARRDRGDEKLFF,TRBJ1-4,TRBD1,-,TRBV20-1
TGTGCCAGCAGCGCCGACTCCATCGCCTCCTACAATGAGCAGTTCTTC,CASSADSIASYNEQFF,TRBJ2-1,-,-,TRBV5-4
TGTGCCAGCAGCTCGCTGGACTCCTCCTCTGGAAACACCATATATTTT,CASSSLDSSSGNTIYF,TRBJ1-3,-,-,TRBV5-4
TGTGCCAGCGGGGACAGTAACTATGGCTACACCTTC,CASGDSNYGYTF,TRBJ1-2,TRBD1,few,TRBV7-3
TGTGCCAGCATGAGAGGCAGCAACCGGGGAGAGACCCAGTACTTC,CASMRGSNRGETQYF,TRBJ2-5,-,-,TRBV2
TGTGCCAGCAGTTTGGGCAGGGCGGACACCGGGGAGCTGTTTTTT,CASSLGRADTGELFF,TRBJ2-2,-,few,TRBV27
TGTGCCTGGAGCCCTTCGGGGTTGGCTGGCTACACCTTC,CAWSPSGLAGYTF,TRBJ1-2,-,-,TRBV30
TGTGCCAGCAGTTATGCTCGGGACGCCTACGAGCAGTACTTC,CASSYARDAYEQYF,TRBJ2-7,-,few,TRBV27
TGCGCCAGCAGCTTGGCGGGGAACCAAGAGACCCAGTACTTC,CASSLAGNQETQYF,TRBJ2-5,-,-,TRBV5-1
TGTGCCGCCCAAGGGGGGAGACTAGGGACAGGGGGGACCCAGTACTTC,CAAQGGRLGTGGTQYF,TRBJ2-5,TRBD1,few,TRBV28
TGCAGTGCTACAGGGGACTGGACTGAAGCTTTCTTT,CSATGDWTEAFF,TRBJ1-1,-,-,TRBV20-1
TGTGCCAGCAGAATCCTAGCCCACAATGAGCAGTTCTTC,CASRILAHNEQFF,TRBJ2-1,-,-,TRBV6-1
TGCGCCAGCTCCTTTGGCCGGGATACAGCTTTCTTT,CASSFGRDTAFF,TRBJ1-1,-,few,TRBV10-1
TGCGCCAGCAGCTTGGCCTCGTGGGCCCGCTCCTACAATGAGCAGTTCTTC,CASSLASWARSYNEQFF,TRBJ2-1,-,-,TRBV5-1
TGTGCCAGCAGCTTAGTGGCTAGCGGCACCGGGGAGCTGTTTTTT,CASSLVASGTGELFF,TRBJ2-2,TRBD2,-,TRBV7-2